The table lists the clone carrying this T cell receptor (beta chain) with a few counts. Here immunoSEQ multiplex PCR was the method, and the copy in TCRdb shows in-frame clones only, minus some. The table includes roughly 43,000 clones, about 91% detected once. Unmatched junction bases numbered 3, after V lost 6 bases and J lost 2 bases. The CDR3 consists of 13 residues. CDR1 and CDR2 from the germline V gene are SQVTM and ANQGSEA. The source of the sample is a study of OX40 agonist ivuxolimab in advanced cancers. Study details: The mean age was around 56 years, ranging from about 23 to 79, with 82.7% of participants male.

This specimen was CD4+ or CD8+ T cells sorted from blood, taken in a trial of the OX40 agonist ivuxolimab. The rearrangement joins TRBV29-1 to TRBJ1-2; 10 nucleotides line up with TRBD1. The origin of this receptor is an adult with an advanced solid tumor such as melanoma, head and neck, liver or kidney cancer. Here the CDR3 reads CSVTTGGNYGYTF. In nucleotides, the CDR3 is TGCAGCGTAACGACAGGGGGCAACTATGGCTACACCTTC.